The 15 T cell receptor beta chains reported below all come from one sample, sequenced in a study of shared clonotypes between healthy human individuals. Clones were sequenced by immunoSEQ multiplex PCR, and TCRdb holds only the in-frame ones, with some missing. The top ten hold around 0.38% of the sample, which has roughly 1,600,000 clones, 98% seen once. Sequenced sample: naive CD4+ T cells sorted from blood. Indicated subset: CD45RA+ positively selected. These receptors originate from a man aged 25 to 45 in good health.

The chain employs TRBV7-9 and TRBJ1-2, with D uncertain. V lost 1 base and J 8 bases, leaving 14 bases between the germline ends. Germline values: CDR1 SEHNR, CDR2 FQNEAQ (reference sequence). This CDR3 contains 14 residues. Here the CDR3 DNA reads TGTGCCAGCAGCTTAGTGGCAGGCCCAAAAGGCTACACCTTC. Its protein product is CASSLVAGPKGYTF.

The chain carries TRBV5-1 and TRBJ2-1, with TRBD1 identical over 9 bases. This CDR3 is built from 16 residues. Germline CDR1 reads SGHRS; CDR2 reads YFSETQ. V shed 4 bases and J 3 bases; nucleotides not matched to a gene: 8. The CDR3 loop is CASSRPTGGFYNEQFF. CDR3 nucleotides: TGCGCCAGCAGCCGCCCAACAGGGGGCTTCTACAATGAGCAGTTCTTC.

This rearrangement joins TRBV7-9 to TRBJ2-4; the D is unclear. The germline V and J ends were trimmed by 4 bases and 5 bases, with 12 bases remaining between them. The CDR3 extends over 14 amino acids. CDR1 is SEHNR and CDR2 is FQNEAQ in the germline V gene (reference sequence). CDR3 region: CASSSWAPENIQYF. The DNA for the CDR3 is TGTGCCAGCAGCTCTTGGGCCCCGGAAAACATTCAGTACTTC.

V gene TRBV10-3 combines with J gene TRBJ2-3; TRBD2 might be the D (6 bases). Trimming pared 10 bases from V and 4 bases from J, leaving 15 bases between. The CDR3 covers 13 residues. The germline V gene has CDR1 ENHRY and CDR2 SYGVKD. The CDR3 is CATKEGDPDTQYF. CDR3 nucleotides: TGTGCCACCAAGGAGGGAGATCCAGATACGCAGTATTTT.

The CDR3 nucleotides are TGTGCCAGCAGTTACTCGACTGTCGGGTCTGGACGGAGGCAGTTCTTC. It codes for CASSYSTVGSGRRQFF. This sequence joins TRBV6-6 and TRBJ2-1; no reliable D call. Per the germline V gene, CDR1 is MNHNY and CDR2 is SVGAGI (reference sequence). V shed 0 bases and J shed 12 bases, with 21 bases lying between them. The CDR3 totals 16 residues.

This sequence joins TRBV5-1 and TRBJ2-5; tentative D call: TRBD2 (5 bases). CDR3 size: 11 residues. The V gene's germline CDR1 is SGHRS and CDR2 YFSETQ. The V gene lost 0 bases and the J gene lost 9 bases, with 6 bases spanning the gap. CDR3 amino acids: CASSLAEAQYF. Written as DNA, the CDR3 is TGCGCCAGCAGCTTGGCGGAGGCCCAGTACTTC.

The chain employs TRBV7-2 and TRBJ1-4; 9 positions match TRBD1. This CDR3 spans 15 amino acids. CDR1 SGHTA and CDR2 FQGNSA come from the germline V gene. The J segment lost 8 bases and the V segment lost 0 bases, leaving 4 bases of the junction unmatched. CDR3 DNA sequence: TGTGCCAGCAGCTTAGCGGGACAGGGAGGGGAAAAACTGTTTTTT. It specifies CASSLAGQGGEKLFF. Using reference TRBV7-2 and TRBJ1-4 for the parts outside the CDR3, the full variable domain is GAGVSQSPSNKVTEKGKDVELRCDPISGHTALYWYRQSLGQGLEFLIYFQGNSAPDKSGLPSDRFSAERTGGSVSTLTIQRTQQEDSAVYLCASSLAGQGGEKLFFGSGTQLSVL.

The rearrangement joins TRBV28 to TRBJ2-3, with D possibly TRBD2 on 6 matching bases. The germline gives CDR1 MDHEN, CDR2 SYDVKM. This CDR3 contains 15 residues. V lost 7 bases to trimming and J lost 2 bases, with 16 bases between them. In nucleotides, the CDR3 is TGTGCCAGCATTCTCTCGGGACTTAACACAGATACGCAGTATTTT. Encoded protein: CASILSGLNTDTQYF.

The chain links TRBV30 to TRBJ1-1; D is uncertain. V lost 0 bases and J 8 bases, leaving 7 bases between the germline ends. CDR3 size: 11 residues. Germline CDR1 GTSNPN, CDR2 SVGIG (reference sequence). CDR3 nucleotides: TGTGCCTGGAGTGTACGGAGGGAAGCTTTCTTT. Translating gives CAWSVRREAFF.

This chain joins TRBV5-6 and TRBJ2-1; 9 bases are a match to TRBD2. Germline CDR1 reads SGHDT; CDR2 reads YYEEEE. The ends lost 4 bases at V and 6 bases at J; junction bases unmatched: 11. The CDR3 is made up of 16 amino acids. CDR3 sequence (DNA): TGTGCCAGCAGCGACCGCAGGACTAGCGTAATCAATGAGCAGTTCTTC. Translation: CASSDRRTSVINEQFF.

The V gene is TRBV30, the J gene TRBJ1-2; D is ambiguous. Deletions cut 0 bases from V and 7 bases from J, with 12 bases between. Germline CDR1 GTSNPN, CDR2 SVGIG (reference sequence). This CDR3 comprises 13 residues. The CDR3 DNA sequence: TGTGCCTGGAGTGTTGACAAAATAGCTGGCTACACCTTC. Translating gives CAWSVDKIAGYTF.

The chain uses TRBV5-4 and TRBJ1-3; possible D gene TRBD1, 5 bases. This CDR3 has 15 amino acids. Germline V gene sequence: CDR1 SGHNT, CDR2 YYREEE (reference sequence). V was clipped by 4 bases and J by 7 bases, with 18 bases between them. The CDR3 loop reads CASSHRGDRWNTIYF. CDR3 coding DNA: TGTGCCAGCAGCCACCGGGGCGATAGGTGGAACACCATATATTTT.

The gene calls are TRBV5-1 and TRBJ2-3; possibly TRBD2 for D (5 bases). The CDR3 loop spans 15 amino acids. The V gene's germline CDR1 is SGHRS and CDR2 YFSETQ. V lost 0 bases, J lost 1 base, and 9 bases lay in between. The chain's CDR3 is CASSLDGIRTDTQYF. The CDR3 DNA follows: TGCGCCAGCAGCTTGGACGGGATTCGCACAGATACGCAGTATTTT.

V gene TRBV5-1 combines with J gene TRBJ2-2, with D possibly matching TRBD2 (5 bases). CDR1 is SGHRS and CDR2 is YFSETQ in the germline V gene. This CDR3 comprises 16 residues. The V end lost 6 bases, the J end lost 3 bases, and 18 bases lay between the germline ends. The CDR3 region is CASKAFAGPDTGELFF. CDR3 sequence (DNA): TGCGCCAGCAAAGCGTTCGCGGGCCCCGACACCGGGGAGCTGTTTTTT.

In DNA, the CDR3 is TGTGCCTGGACCAGGGGAGTACAAGGCTACACCTTC. As protein: CAWTRGVQGYTF. V gene TRBV30 combines with J gene TRBJ1-2; possible D gene TRBD1, 6 bases. The germline gives CDR1 GTSNPN, CDR2 SVGIG (reference sequence). This CDR3 contains 12 residues. V was cut by 4 bases and J by 8 bases, with 14 bases left in between.